The T cell receptor beta chain under discussion was sequenced for a study of cytotoxic CD8 clonotypes in ibrutinib-treated CLL. Study details: Recorded responses included some 24 partial and 2 complete; following median roughly 68 months, roughly 15 stayed remitted and roughly 12 progressed.

To note about this clone: Its antigen is still unknown.

The CDR3 is made up of 14 amino acids. The germline V gene encodes CDR1 MGHRA and CDR2 YSYEKL. V was shortened by 0 bases and J by 2 bases, with 5 bases between the two germline ends. Findings and limits, study-wide: Pretreatment clonality was elevated relative to age-matched healthy donors and paralleled circulating CD8+ T-cell counts.

Depth targeted 1 in 200,000 to 1 in 1 million T cells, averaging around 10x coverage per clonotype. The method was immunoSEQ multiplex PCR; TCRdb's version includes in-frame clones alone and lacks a portion of them. The sample lists about 15,000 clones, more than 45% seen once, with around 34% in the top ten. This TCR was sampled from a human donor with chronic lymphocytic leukemia. The specimen comprised PBMCs, sampled at a roughly 22-month disease-progression time point, from a patient treated with ibrutinib. V usage is TRBV4-1 and J usage is TRBJ2-1; D remains unclear. The DNA of the CDR3 is TGCGCCAGCAGCCAAGAGTTAGCCTACAATGAGCAGTTCTTC. Translating gives CASSQELAYNEQFF.